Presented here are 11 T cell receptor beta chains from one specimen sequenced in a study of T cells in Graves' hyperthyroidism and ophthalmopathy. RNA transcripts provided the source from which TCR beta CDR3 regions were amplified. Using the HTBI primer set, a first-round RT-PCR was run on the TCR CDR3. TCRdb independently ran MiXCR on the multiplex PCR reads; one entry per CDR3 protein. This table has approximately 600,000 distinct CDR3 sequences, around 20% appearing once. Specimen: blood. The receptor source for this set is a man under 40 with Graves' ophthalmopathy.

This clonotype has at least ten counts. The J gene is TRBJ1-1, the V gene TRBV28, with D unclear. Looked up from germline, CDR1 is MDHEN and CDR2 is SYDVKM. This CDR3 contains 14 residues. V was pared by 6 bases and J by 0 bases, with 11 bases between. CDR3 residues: CASSPYLMNTEAFF. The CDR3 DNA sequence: TGTGCCAGCAGCCCTTACTTAATGAACACTGAAGCTTTCTTT.

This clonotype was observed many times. The CDR3 region has the DNA TGTGCCAGCAGCTTAAGGTCGCGGGAGGGCGGGAATGAGCAGTTCTTC. Its translation: CASSLRSREGGNEQFF. The chain has TRBV11-2 and TRBJ2-1; 9 bases line up with TRBD2. V was clipped by 2 bases and J by 7 bases; unmatched bases: 9. Looked up from germline, CDR1 is SGHAT and CDR2 is FQNNGV. The CDR3 extends over 16 amino acids.

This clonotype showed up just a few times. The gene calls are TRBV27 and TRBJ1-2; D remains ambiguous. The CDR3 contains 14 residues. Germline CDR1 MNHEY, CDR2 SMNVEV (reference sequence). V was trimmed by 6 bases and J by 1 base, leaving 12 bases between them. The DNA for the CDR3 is TGTGCCAGCAGCCCTATACCCCTTAACTATGGCTACACCTTC. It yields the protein CASSPIPLNYGYTF.

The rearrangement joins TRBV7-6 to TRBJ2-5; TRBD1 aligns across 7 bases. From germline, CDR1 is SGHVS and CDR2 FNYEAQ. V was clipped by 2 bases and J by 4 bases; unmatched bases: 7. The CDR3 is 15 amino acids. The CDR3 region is CASSLTGEIAETQYF. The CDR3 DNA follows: TGTGCCAGCAGCTTAACAGGGGAGATCGCAGAGACCCAGTACTTC.

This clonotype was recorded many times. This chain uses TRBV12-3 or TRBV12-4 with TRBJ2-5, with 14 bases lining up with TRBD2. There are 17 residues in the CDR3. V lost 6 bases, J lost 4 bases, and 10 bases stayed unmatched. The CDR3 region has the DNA TGTGCCAGCAGCTCAGGGACTAGCGGGAGCCCTGGAGAGACCCAGTACTTC. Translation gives CASSSGTSGSPGETQYF.

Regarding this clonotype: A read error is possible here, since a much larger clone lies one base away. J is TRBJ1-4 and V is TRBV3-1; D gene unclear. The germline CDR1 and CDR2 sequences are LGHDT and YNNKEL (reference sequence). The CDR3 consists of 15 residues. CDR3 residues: CASSQEGRRNEKLVF. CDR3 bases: TGTGCCAGCAGCCAAGAGGGGAGGAGAAATGAAAAACTGGTTTTT.

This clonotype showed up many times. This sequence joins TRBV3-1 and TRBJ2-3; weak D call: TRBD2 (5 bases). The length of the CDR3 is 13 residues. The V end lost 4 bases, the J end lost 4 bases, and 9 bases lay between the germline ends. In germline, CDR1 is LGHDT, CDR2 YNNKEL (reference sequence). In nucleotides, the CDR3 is TGTGCCAGCAGCCCACTAGTTCCAGATACGCAGTATTTT. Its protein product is CASSPLVPDTQYF.

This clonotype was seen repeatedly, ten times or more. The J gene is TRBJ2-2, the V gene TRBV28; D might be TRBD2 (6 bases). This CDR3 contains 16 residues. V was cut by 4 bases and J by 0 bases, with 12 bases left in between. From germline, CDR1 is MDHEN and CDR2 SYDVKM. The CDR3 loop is CASSSAAGSNTGELFF. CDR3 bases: TGTGCCAGCAGTTCCGCCGCGGGATCGAACACCGGGGAGCTGTTTTTT.

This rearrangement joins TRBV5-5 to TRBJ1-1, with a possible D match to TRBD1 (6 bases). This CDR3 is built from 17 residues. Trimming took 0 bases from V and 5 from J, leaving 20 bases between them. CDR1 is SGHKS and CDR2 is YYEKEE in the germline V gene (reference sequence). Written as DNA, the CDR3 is TGTGCCAGCAGCTTGGTGGGCCAGGGAGGAAGGGGGACTGAAGCTTTCTTT. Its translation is CASSLVGQGGRGTEAFF.

The CDR3 DNA follows: TGTGCCAGCAGCTTCTATTATGACAGGGAGAACACTGAAGCTTTCTTT. Encoded protein: CASSFYYDRENTEAFF. The chain carries TRBV11-2 and TRBJ1-1; the match to TRBD1 covers 7 bases. V lost 3 bases to trimming and J lost 1 base; unmatched junction nucleotides: 8. CDR1 SGHAT and CDR2 FQNNGV come from the germline V gene. The CDR3 is made up of 16 amino acids.

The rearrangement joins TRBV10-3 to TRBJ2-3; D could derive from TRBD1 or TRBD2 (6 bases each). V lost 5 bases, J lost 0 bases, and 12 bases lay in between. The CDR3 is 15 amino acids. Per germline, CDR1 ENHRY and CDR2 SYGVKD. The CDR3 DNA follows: TGTGCCATCAGTCGGGGGCTCCCTAGCACAGATACGCAGTATTTT. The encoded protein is CAISRGLPSTDTQYF.